This T cell receptor (beta chain) was sequenced for a study of cytomegalovirus exposure and HLA in healthy donors. At the level of the study: There were approximately 81 million unique TCRs (from HLA-typed donors) in an early data release. Overall study findings and caveats: In most subjects, TCR beta sequences reportedly gave accurate predictions of HLA-A and HLA-B alleles.

The PCR ran on 60 Vbeta and 13 Jbeta primers. This table comes from immunoSEQ multiplex PCR, and its TCRdb copy is limited to in-frame clones, with some not included. Found here are 150,000 to 200,000 clones, about 65% of them singletons; the top ten hold around 6.8%. This CDR3 contains 14 residues. Trimming stripped 2 bases from V and 3 bases from J, with 9 bases between. Germline CDR1 is MNHGY and CDR2 is SAAAGT. This clone was recorded a few times. The antigen remains unidentified. Sequences were obtained from PBMCs. The TCR sequence derives from a middle-aged man in good health and CMV-seropositive. This chain uses TRBV6-8 with TRBJ2-3; possible D gene TRBD2, 5 bases. As DNA, the CDR3 is TGTGCCAGCAGTTACCCACGGAGGACAGATACGCAGTATTTT. Its translation is CASSYPRRTDTQYF.